The 10 T cell receptor beta chains in this list originate from one sample, sequenced in a study of cytomegalovirus exposure and HLA in healthy donors. Vbeta (60) and Jbeta (13) primers were used in the PCR. Only in-frame clones appear in the TCRdb table, and some are missing; sequencing was by immunoSEQ multiplex PCR. This table holds about 140,000 clones, 75% to 85% found once. The material sequenced was PBMCs. Source of these receptors: a woman aged 18-29 years in good health and CMV-seropositive.

The CDR3 spells CASSEPGQTGTQYF. DNA of the CDR3: TGTGCCAGCAGTGAACCGGGACAGACGGGGACCCAGTACTTC. J is TRBJ2-5 and V is TRBV25-1; TRBD1 matches 7 bases. This CDR3 has 14 amino acids. V was pared by 2 bases and J by 7 bases, with 7 bases of the junction left unmatched. CDR1 MGHDK and CDR2 SYGVNS come from the germline V gene.

This clone was observed a handful of times. The CDR3 is CASMASGLAKNIQYF. The CDR3 DNA is TGTGCCAGCATGGCTAGCGGGCTAGCCAAAAACATTCAGTACTTC. V gene TRBV2 combines with J gene TRBJ2-4; 8 nucleotides line up with TRBD2. V lost 7 bases, J lost 0 bases, and 5 bases stayed unmatched. From germline, CDR1 is SNHLY and CDR2 FYNNEI. This CDR3 is 15 amino acids long. Filled out from reference TRBV2 and TRBJ2-4, the complete variable domain reads EPEVTQTPSHQVTQMGQEVILRCVPISNHLYFYWYRQILGQKVEFLVSFYNNEISEKSEIFDDQFSVERPDGSNFTLKIRSTKLEDSAMYFCASMASGLAKNIQYFGAGTRLSVL.

About this clone: One junction end disagrees with the germline gene, perhaps due to a read error. The chain uses TRBV15 and TRBJ1-2, with D uncertain. Germline CDR1 reads LNHNV; CDR2 reads YYDKDF (reference sequence). The CDR3 length is 13 residues. The CDR3 coding sequence is TGTGCCACCAGCAGAGACAGGACTTATGTCTACACCTTC. It is translated as CATSRDRTYVYTF.

This sequence joins TRBV5-1 and TRBJ2-4; 10 bases align to TRBD1. The CDR3 spans 14 residues. Looked up from germline, CDR1 is SGHRS and CDR2 is YFSETQ. The V and J ends lost 1 base and 9 bases, in that order; junction bases with no gene match: 4. CDR3 amino acids: CASSLKDRGIIQYF. The DNA of the CDR3 is TGCGCCAGCAGCTTGAAGGACAGGGGGATCATTCAGTACTTC.

The rearrangement links TRBV5-1 to TRBJ1-4; D unresolved. The CDR3 extends over 14 amino acids. V lost 0 bases to trimming and J lost 8 bases, with 11 bases between them. Germline V gives CDR1 SGHRS, CDR2 YFSETQ. CDR3 amino acids: CASSLAGTGEKLFF. CDR3 sequence (DNA): TGCGCCAGCAGCTTGGCCGGAACGGGGGAAAAACTGTTTTTT.

Notes on this clone: This same CDR3 is encoded by further DNA sequences in the sample. The V and J genes are TRBV5-1 and TRBJ2-7, with 10 bases matching TRBD2. Germline CDR1 and CDR2: SGHRS and YFSETQ. J gave up 2 bases and V 0 bases, and 2 bases lay outside the gene matches. The CDR3 extends over 15 amino acids. This CDR3 is CASSLASGGPYEQYF. For the CDR3, the DNA is TGCGCCAGCAGCTTGGCTAGCGGGGGTCCCTACGAGCAGTACTTC.

The chain uses TRBV6-1 and TRBJ1-6, with 7 bases matching TRBD1. The CDR3 spans 14 residues. V lost 1 base, J lost 13 bases, and 7 bases stayed unmatched. Germline V gene data show CDR1 as MNHNS and CDR2 as SASEGT. This CDR3 is CASSEVVRGAPLHF. In nucleotides, the CDR3 is TGTGCCAGCAGTGAAGTGGTCAGGGGGGCTCCCCTCCACTTT.

The J gene is TRBJ1-5, the V gene TRBV19, with D hard to call. Germline V gives CDR1 LNHDA, CDR2 SQIVND (reference sequence). Trimming left V 10 bases short and J 2 bases short, with 15 bases between. The CDR3 is 14 amino acids. The CDR3 bases are TGTGCCACCAGCCGGGGTGTCGGCAATCAGCCCCAGCATTTT. It is translated as CATSRGVGNQPQHF.

The V call is TRBV7-2, the J call TRBJ1-5; TRBD1 agrees at 7 bases. The CDR3 runs to 17 residues. V was pared by 1 base and J by 1 base, with 7 bases of the junction left unmatched. Germline V gives CDR1 SGHTA, CDR2 FQGNSA. DNA for the CDR3: TGTGCCAGCAGCTTAGGTCAGGGGGTTCCCAGCAATCAGCCCCAGCATTTT. It specifies CASSLGQGVPSNQPQHF.

Comment on this clone: The DNA is omitted, as the CDR3 cannot be located on it reliably, and the CDR3 follows TCRdb's listing. The chain combines TRBV6-1 with TRBJ2-7; TRBD2, as called in the table, went unchecked against the DNA. The CDR3 numbers 15 amino acids, ends counted. From germline, CDR1 is MNHNS and CDR2 SASEGT. The CDR3 loop is CASSEVGEGSSGLYF.